A selection of T cell receptor beta chains follows, all from one sample in a study of blood T cell repertoires in COVID-19. Using immunoSEQ multiplex PCR, the repertoire was profiled, and TCRdb retains in-frame clones only, with some absent. Found here are roughly 150,000 clones, roughly 90% of them singletons; the top ten hold 2% to 3%. The material sequenced was peripheral blood. The source of these receptors is a man between 18 and 29 years old with acute or convalescent COVID-19. CDR3s include the opening cysteine and the closing phenylalanine or tryptophan. The order of the fields is CDR3 DNA, CDR3 protein, V gene, D gene, J gene. The D gene is left open where the match is weak.

CDR3 DNA: TGTGCCAGCAGCCTTAAAATGAACACTGAAGCTTTCTTT
CDR3 protein: CASSLKMNTEAFF
V gene: TRBV14
D gene: NA
J gene: TRBJ1-1

CDR3 DNA: TGTGCCATCAGTGGGCGGGAATTATTCTACGAGCAGTACTTC
CDR3 protein: CAISGRELFYEQYF
V gene: TRBV10-3
D gene: NA
J gene: TRBJ2-7

CDR3 DNA: TGTGCCAGCAGCCAAGGGGGTCAGTTGGGGCGCGTTGAAAAACTGTTTTTT
CDR3 protein: CASSQGGQLGRVEKLFF
V gene: TRBV4-2
D gene: NA
J gene: TRBJ1-4

CDR3 DNA: TGTGCCAGCAGCTCCCATAACTATGGCTACACCTTC
CDR3 protein: CASSSHNYGYTF
V gene: TRBV7-9
D gene: NA
J gene: TRBJ1-2

CDR3 DNA: TGTGCCAGCAGCAGGGGGTGGTTCACTGAAGCTTTCTTT
CDR3 protein: CASSRGWFTEAFF
V gene: TRBV12-3/TRBV12-4
D gene: TRBD1
J gene: TRBJ1-1

CDR3 DNA: TGCGCCAGCAGGGGAGGAAATGAAAAACTGTTTTTT
CDR3 protein: CASRGGNEKLFF
V gene: TRBV5-1
D gene: NA
J gene: TRBJ1-4

CDR3 DNA: TGTGCCAGCAGCACCGACAGGGAGAACACTGAAGCTTTCTTT
CDR3 protein: CASSTDRENTEAFF
V gene: TRBV9
D gene: TRBD1
J gene: TRBJ1-1

CDR3 DNA: TGTGCCATCAGAAAGGGAGCGAACACTGAAGCTTTCTTT
CDR3 protein: CAIRKGANTEAFF
V gene: TRBV10-3
D gene: NA
J gene: TRBJ1-1

CDR3 DNA: TGTGCCTGGAGTGTACCCCCGACAGGGAAAGAGACCCAGTACTTC
CDR3 protein: CAWSVPPTGKETQYF
V gene: TRBV30
D gene: TRBD1
J gene: TRBJ2-5

CDR3 DNA: TGTGCCAGCAGCTTACCTCTGGCGACTAGCGGGGCAAGCACAGATACGCAGTATTTT
CDR3 protein: CASSLPLATSGASTDTQYF
V gene: TRBV7-2
D gene: TRBD2
J gene: TRBJ2-3

CDR3 DNA: TGTGCCAGCAGCGTAGATTCTCGGGTTGTCGGAAACACCATATATTTT
CDR3 protein: CASSVDSRVVGNTIYF
V gene: TRBV9
D gene: NA
J gene: TRBJ1-3